This T cell receptor (beta chain) was found in a study of cytomegalovirus exposure and HLA in healthy donors. Study-level findings and limits: Reportedly, diagnosis of cytomegalovirus status by the classifier showed high specificity and sensitivity. Prediction of most subjects' HLA-A and HLA-B alleles by TCR beta sequences was reportedly accurate. It was in a later analysis that TCR association rates were seen to vary by HLA locus, highest for DRB1 and lowest for HLA-C.

PCR used 60 Vbeta primers and 13 Jbeta primers. Sequencing was performed with immunoSEQ multiplex PCR; in TCRdb, only in-frame clones are kept and a portion is missing. The listing contains about 120,000 clones. Regarding this clone: The antigen is unknown.

This clonotype was obtained from a man in his late teens or twenties in good health and CMV-seronegative. The sequencing input was PBMCs.

CDR3 coding DNA: TGTGCCAGCAGTCAATCAGGGGATACCGGGGAGCTGTTTTTT. This sequence encodes CASSQSGDTGELFF. The chain links TRBV7-3 to TRBJ2-2; TRBD1 might be the D (6 bases). The CDR3 has 14 amino acids. Germline V gene data show CDR1 as SGHTA and CDR2 as FQGTGA. The germline V and J ends were trimmed by 6 bases and 5 bases, with 13 bases remaining between them.